This section outlines one T cell receptor beta chain sequence together with its context. The clone's antigen remains unknown. One base away there is no much larger clone; base qualities are not given. The library came from the immunoSEQ multiplex PCR assay. For the multiplex PCR, a mixture combining 60 forward primers for TCR Vbeta segments and 13 reverse primers for TCR Jbeta segments was used. Amplification of the CDR3 region of rearranged TCR beta genes was performed with a multiplex PCR assay on genomic DNA. On the Illumina HiSeq System, the amplified TCR beta libraries were sequenced as 87-base-pair reads. As for how the authors treated the data: A later analysis tallied approximately 87 million unique TCR beta chains across the 666 repertoires, and approximately 9.9 million of those chains were shared by two or more donors. To remove PCR and sequencing errors, raw reads were error-corrected and collapsed into unique sequences using a nearest-neighbor algorithm that merged closely related sequences. To assign V, D and J gene segments, CDR3 sequences were aligned to IMGT reference sequences. Each retained sequence needed at least a six-nucleotide match to both a V gene segment and a J gene segment. A rearrangement counted as productive if the CDR3 had no stop codons and remained in frame with V and J, and every other rearrangement counted as non-productive. CDR3 was defined by IMGT convention, running from the second conserved V-encoded cysteine to the conserved J-encoded phenylalanine. In an earlier analysis of roughly 580 of the donors, sequences lacking an unambiguous match to a single V gene segment were excluded. In an earlier analysis of 500 to 750 of the donors, V segments were called functional above 56.7% productive rearrangements and were called segregating when the between-donor standard deviation exceeded 5%. To diagnose cytomegalovirus status from the catalog of TCR beta chain sequences, a statistical classification framework was built. A later analysis assigned V and J genes by comparing TCR nucleotide sequences with IMGT/GENE-DB human TR gene sequences. Using the TCRdist pipeline, a later analysis assigned CDR3 sequences along with most-parsimonious VDJ recombination scenarios. A later analysis defined each TCR beta chain by its CDR3 amino acid sequence plus V-gene family, and excluded reads lacking a unique V-gene family. In a later analysis, 550 to 650 highly shared, low-generation-probability nucleotide sequences were removed to address suspected cross-contamination and a sequencing artifact. A later analysis calculated a clonal expansion index for each public chain from normalized within-repertoire ranks of inferred template counts. Generation probabilities in a later analysis came from a VDJ recombination model fitted to out-of-frame rearrangements, and those results were checked against IGoR. Hypergeometric tests were used in a later analysis to score TCR-TCR, TCR-HLA and TCR-CMV co-occurrence, with a repertoire-size bias correction applied to the TCR pairs. A later analysis estimated false discovery rates by permuting HLA or CMV assignments 20 times. In a later analysis, co-occurring TCRs were grouped with DBSCAN, and TCRdist sequence similarity was added when clustering was performed within HLA-allele-positive subsets. Repertoires with fewer than 30,000 or more than 120,000 public chains, plus five repertoires with anomalous nucleotide sharing, were excluded from co-occurrence clustering. What TCRdb holds here is the immuneACCESS table cut down to in-frame rearrangements. Part of the clones is not present; checked against another copy, under half of the missing clones reflect an unresolved V gene, and the others are unexplained. The V and J calls and the clone size are those of that table, but D and trimming were determined from the DNA. The sample includes roughly 150,000 clones, with roughly 77% observed a single time. Together, the top ten hold about 11% of the sample.

In total, 666 healthy bone marrow donors made up the cohort. At the time of sampling, all cohort members were nominally healthy, though unrecorded immune exposures were likely present. The donor was CMV seropositive and belonged to the group of more than 250 seropositive cohort members. Every donor gave a peripheral blood sample, and the peripheral blood mononuclear cells from that sample were used for TCR beta sequencing. Genomic DNA was extracted from the blood cell samples with the Qiagen DNeasy Blood Extraction Kit. Trimming costs V 5 bases and J 8 bases, and their ends lie 10 bases apart. The CDR3, from cysteine to phenylalanine, totals 12 residues. Of the read, only the CDR3 DNA is kept; its 36 bases are in frame from base 1. The germline V gene gives CDR1 as SGHTA and CDR2 as FQGTGA. The data originate from a study of cytomegalovirus exposure and HLA in healthy donors (dated by TCRdb to about 2017). A note on the overall study: According to an earlier analysis of around 600 of the donors, about 170 million T cells yielded approximately 120 million unique TCR beta sequences and about 300 Gb of sequence data. An early release covering about 600 HLA-typed donors comprised 300 to 350 gigabases of sequencing data and roughly 86 million unique TCR sequences. Of the approximately 400 genotyped donors, about 80% fell in the genetic ancestry cluster associated with self-reported Caucasian donors. The study was designed to test whether signatures of past pathogen exposure could be identified by cataloging public T cell receptors. The study used immunosequencing to profile the T cell repertoires of hundreds of subjects and linked those repertoires to cytomegalovirus serostatus. In addition to the first cohort of hundreds of subjects, a separate validation cohort of 120 different subjects was used. To predict cytomegalovirus infection status, the study brought together high-throughput TCR immunosequencing, statistical association of individual TCRs with disease status, and machine learning. To study patterns of TCR occurrence, a later analysis re-analyzed previously published TCR beta repertoires from 666 donors and added high-resolution HLA genotyping. Rather than drawing on any new phenotypic data, the later analysis identified candidate immune exposures from TCR beta sequences and the way those sequences occurred across donors. An earlier analysis of about 620 of the donors applied high-throughput TCR beta sequencing to assess whether each TCR beta V gene segment acted as functional or pseudogenic. Donor age, sex, ethnicity and CMV serostatus were compiled together with the repertoire data. In a later genetic analysis, genome-wide SNP genotypes for about 55% of the roughly 670 donors were used, and that subset was treated as a discovery cohort. Every discovery cohort repertoire had been produced on one sequencing platform. HLA typing included class I and class II loci at four-digit resolution. The number of donors typed differed by locus, with about 629-630 for A, B, C, DRB1 and DQB1, 522 for DQA1, under 610 for DPA1, and around 450 for DPB1. Several DR-DQ haplotypes were handled as single units for association and clustering, since linkage in the cohort was strong. Among roughly 400 genotyped donors of the cohort, an average of around 240,000 unique TCR beta nucleotide sequences were sequenced per donor, around 18% of them non-productive.

The research as a whole found: The cohort was sequenced for TCR beta chains only, and without alpha or paired-chain data the features that could be detected were limited. Most CMV-associated TCR beta chains appeared to be HLA-restricted in a later analysis, and the HLA associations seemed to be driven largely by CMV exposure. Some IMGT-functional V segments, including TRBV6-2 and TRBV6-3, could not be told apart with the 87-base-pair reads, so those segments were excluded. A further reported finding was that TCR beta sequences accurately predicted the HLA-A and HLA-B alleles for most subjects in the first cohort. Roughly uniform sequencing depth across donors was assumed in presence/absence analyses, although this assumption may not hold. A cluster of highly shared sequence variants was judged likely to represent a technical artifact of the sequencing pipeline. Linkage disequilibrium might explain the correlated functional status among segregating V segments, but an unknown experimental factor could not be ruled out. According to the authors, the approach could potentially be generalized to other disease states and immunological phenotypes. While some public TCRs were present in many individuals, most TCR sequences turned up only very rarely across donors. Assigning TCR associations to individual alleles was difficult when HLA alleles, especially DR and DQ, strongly co-occurred. CMV serostatus was the only immune exposure information available for the cohort. The earlier analysis of around 600 of the donors excluded some 15 rarely observed V segments, including chromosome 9 orphons, because counts were too low. Because HLA typing was unavailable for some donors at each locus, only the typed subset was used in association tests. In a later genetic analysis, a missense DCLRE1C variant was associated with V-gene and J-gene trimming of TCR beta chains, and the association was replicated in an independent cohort. In a later analysis, several top co-occurrence clusters were reported to appear linked to parvovirus B19, influenza, CMV and Epstein-Barr virus. According to a later genetic analysis, donors in an Asian-associated ancestry cluster had fewer N-insertions in productive TCRs than the roughly 700-donor mean. Three of the identified cytomegalovirus-associated TCR beta chains were confirmed in vitro to be specific for cytomegalovirus antigens. In the study, some 180 TCR beta chains were listed as associated with cytomegalovirus. In a later analysis, HLA-associated TCR beta chains were found to be more clonally expanded and to have lower generation probabilities than equally common non-associated chains. In a later analysis, about 17,000 TCR beta sequences were associated with specific HLA alleles at a false discovery rate of 0.05. In an earlier analysis of some 550 of the donors, most TCR beta V segments were observed in productive rearrangements about 87% or about 30% of the time, broadly matching IMGT annotations. In a later analysis, the rate of TCR association differed among HLA loci, with DRB1 alleles having the most associated TCRs and HLA-C alleles having the fewest. Cytomegalovirus status was reported to be diagnosed by the classifier with high specificity and sensitivity in both the original and validation cohorts.

The sample comprised PBMCs. The clonotype comes from a man aged 18 to 29 in good health and CMV-seropositive. The V and J genes are TRBV7-3 and TRBJ2-1, with the D gene uncertain. The DNA sequence is as follows: TGTGCCAGCAGCATTAATCTCGATGAGCAGTTCTTC. Translated, it reads CASSINLDEQFF. Where the CDR3 stops, the reference TRBV7-3 and TRBJ2-1 genes take over; the full variable domain is GAGVSQTPSNKVTEKGKYVELRCDPISGHTALYWYRQSLGQGPEFLIYFQGTGAADDSGLPNDRFFAVRPEGSVSTLKIQRTERGDSAVYLCASSINLDEQFFGPGTRLTVL.